These 22 T cell receptor beta chains share one sample of origin, sequenced in a study of blood T cells in healthy people across ages. Primed by a sample-barcoded 5' primer and a J-beta primer mix, a second PCR proceeded for 7 to 11 cycles. TCRdb reprocessed the 5' RACE reads via MiXCR and lists one record per CDR3 protein. Of 1.5 million or so distinct CDR3 sequences listed, approximately 39% are singletons. Material: blood. The source is a woman aged 18-29 years in good health.

The chain links TRBV29-1 to TRBJ2-1; 11 bases align to TRBD2. The DNA end favors TRBJ2-7, so the J call may be wrong. The CDR3 has 15 residues. Germline V gene data show CDR1 as SQVTM and CDR2 as ANQGSEA. CDR3 sequence (DNA): TGCAGCGTCCGAGGGACTAGCGGCTCCTACAATGAGCAGTACTTC. It specifies CSVRGTSGSYNEQYF.

The V call is TRBV6-2 or TRBV6-3, the J call TRBJ2-1, with 12 bases that match TRBD2. The CDR3 is made up of 21 amino acids. Germline V CDR1 and CDR2: MNHEY, SVGEGT. V was pared by 2 bases and J by 5 bases, with 19 bases of the junction left unmatched. In nucleotides, the CDR3 is TGTGCCAGCAGTTACCTAGCGGGAGGGTTTGGGGCGAAACGTAACGACAATGAGCAGTTCTTC. It translates to CASSYLAGGFGAKRNDNEQFF.

Only a few counts were recorded for this clonotype. CDR3 DNA sequence: TGTGCCAGCAGCTTAGCCGGGGACACCTACGAGCAGTACTTC. As protein: CASSLAGDTYEQYF. This sequence joins TRBV7-6 and TRBJ2-7, with D possibly matching TRBD1 (6 bases). Trimming removed 0 bases from V and 2 bases from J, with 8 bases in between. The CDR3 covers 14 residues. Germline V CDR1 and CDR2: SGHVS, FNYEAQ. Variable domain in full (rest from reference TRBV7-6 and TRBJ2-7): GAGVSQSPRYKVTKRGQDVALRCDPISGHVSLYWYRQALGQGPEFLTYFNYEAQQDKSGLPNDRFSAERPEGSISTLTIQRTEQRDSAMYRCASSLAGDTYEQYFGPGTRLTVT.

The chain employs TRBV10-3 and TRBJ2-6; D gene uncertain. V lost 0 bases and J lost 5, with 2 bases in between. The germline V gene encodes CDR1 ENHRY and CDR2 SYGVKD. The CDR3 extends over 13 amino acids. The CDR3: CAISESWANVLTF. Here the CDR3 DNA reads TGTGCCATCAGTGAGTCCTGGGCCAACGTCCTGACTTTC.

The chain links TRBV20-1 to TRBJ2-7, with a weak D call TRBD2 (7 bases). CDR1 and CDR2 (germline): DFQATT, SNEGSKA (reference sequence). The germline V and J ends were trimmed by 0 bases and 3 bases, with 15 bases remaining between them. The length of the CDR3 is 15 residues. The CDR3 sequence: CSARDGGGDLYEQYF. The DNA for the CDR3 is TGCAGTGCTAGAGATGGAGGGGGGGACCTCTACGAGCAGTACTTC.

The rearrangement links TRBV7-9 to TRBJ2-1; perhaps TRBD2 as D (7 bases). The germline gives CDR1 SEHNR, CDR2 FQNEAQ (reference sequence). Between the trimmed V and J ends, which lost 4 bases and 11 bases, there was a span of 15 bases. The CDR3 extends over 13 amino acids. The CDR3 DNA reads as TGTGCCAGCAGCTCAGGGGCGGGAGTTCAGCAGTTCTTC. Translating gives CASSSGAGVQQFF.

The CDR3 here is CASSQESGMNTEAFF. CDR3 coding DNA: TGCGCCAGCAGCCAAGAGAGTGGGATGAACACTGAAGCTTTCTTT. This chain links TRBV4-3 with TRBJ1-1; no clear D. The CDR3 has 15 residues. Trimming took 0 bases from V and 0 from J, leaving 8 bases between them. From germline, CDR1 is LGHNA and CDR2 YSLEER.

Note on this clonotype: One end of the junction does not line up with germline, which may come from a read error. V gene TRBV28 combines with J gene TRBJ2-1; D remains unclear. The V gene's germline CDR1 is MDHEN and CDR2 SYDVKM. The CDR3 is made up of 13 amino acids. The CDR3 nucleotides are TGCGCCAGCAGTGTATCAAGGGAACTGGTGCAGTTCTTC. Translated, it gives CASSVSRELVQFF.

This clonotype was observed a handful of times. This chain uses TRBV9 with TRBJ2-1; 8 bases agree with TRBD1. The V gene end was trimmed by 5 bases and the J gene end by 2 bases; junction bases not matched to a gene: 6. This CDR3 spans 15 amino acids. Germline loops: CDR1 SGDLS, CDR2 YYNGEE. The chain's CDR3 is CASSDDRGPYNEQFF. The CDR3, as DNA: TGTGCCAGCAGTGATGACAGGGGTCCCTACAATGAGCAGTTCTTC.

This clonotype was found a few times. This chain joins TRBV7-2 and TRBJ1-5; no definite D call. This CDR3 has 14 residues. V was pared by 1 base and J by 7 bases, with 11 bases between. The germline V gene encodes CDR1 SGHTA and CDR2 FQGNSA. CDR3 loop: CASSLGHGGQPQHF. The CDR3 region has the DNA TGTGCCAGCAGCTTAGGTCACGGCGGGCAGCCCCAGCATTTT. The full variable domain, its missing parts supplied by reference TRBV7-2 and TRBJ1-5, is GAGVSQSPSNKVTEKGKDVELRCDPISGHTALYWYRQSLGQGLEFLIYFQGNSAPDKSGLPSDRFSAERTGGSVSTLTIQRTQQEDSAVYLCASSLGHGGQPQHFGDGTRLSIL.

This clonotype has at least ten counts. The chain uses TRBV7-2 and TRBJ2-3; D remains ambiguous. The CDR3 is 14 residues long. The germline V gene encodes CDR1 SGHTA and CDR2 FQGNSA. V lost 0 bases and J lost 0, with 4 bases in between. This chain's CDR3 is CASSLATSTDTQYF. Here the CDR3 DNA reads TGTGCCAGCAGCTTAGCGACTAGCACAGATACGCAGTATTTT. Full variable domain (outside the CDR3, taken from reference TRBV7-2 and TRBJ2-3): GAGVSQSPSNKVTEKGKDVELRCDPISGHTALYWYRQSLGQGLEFLIYFQGNSAPDKSGLPSDRFSAERTGGSVSTLTIQRTQQEDSAVYLCASSLATSTDTQYFGPGTRLTVL.

This clonotype has a handful of counts. This CDR3 is CSVRLRPGPWDSEQFF. The CDR3 coding sequence is TGCAGCGTCCGCTTACGGCCGGGTCCCTGGGACAGTGAGCAGTTCTTC. The J gene is TRBJ2-1, the V gene TRBV29-1, with 7 bases aligning to TRBD1. The CDR3 has 16 residues. Germline-derived CDR1 and CDR2 are SQVTM and ANQGSEA. Trimming cost V 6 bases and J 9 bases; bases outside gene matches: 20.

This chain connects TRBV27 to TRBJ1-1; TRBD1 aligns across 8 bases. Trimming cost V 2 bases and J 3 bases; bases outside gene matches: 8. The CDR3 has 16 residues. The V gene's germline CDR1 is MNHEY and CDR2 SMNVEV (reference sequence). The DNA for the CDR3 is TGTGCCAGCAGTTTAGCCAACAGGGGGTCGCACACTGAAGCTTTCTTT. It specifies CASSLANRGSHTEAFF.

This chain joins TRBV6-5 and TRBJ2-4; 9 bases map to TRBD1. J lost 9 bases, V lost 1 base, and 1 base had no gene match. Germline V gives CDR1 MNHEY, CDR2 SVGAGI. The CDR3 has 13 residues. DNA of the CDR3: TGTGCCAGCAGTTACTTACAGGGGGCCATTCAGTACTTC. Translating gives CASSYLQGAIQYF.

Remarks on this clonotype: Possible read error: a much larger clone is one base away. The chain carries TRBV3-1 and TRBJ1-2, with 9 positions matching TRBD1. The V and J ends lost 8 bases and 8 bases, in that order; junction bases with no gene match: 12. There are 14 residues in the CDR3. Germline assignment: CDR1 LGHDT and CDR2 YNNKEL (reference sequence). The CDR3 loop reads CASGPLDRGGGYTF. CDR3 nucleotide sequence: TGTGCCAGCGGCCCACTTGACAGGGGGGGAGGCTACACCTTC.

The genes are TRBV6-2 or TRBV6-3 and TRBJ2-2; a weak D match, TRBD1 (6 bases). V lost 7 bases and J lost 5, with 17 bases in between. The CDR3 sequence is 15 residues long. Germline V gives CDR1 MNHEY, CDR2 SVGEGT. The DNA for the CDR3 is TGTGCCAGCACCTTGTTGGGGGCCGGGACCGGGGAGCTGTTTTTT. Its translation: CASTLLGAGTGELFF.

This clonotype was seen ten or more times. The V and J genes are TRBV6-5 and TRBJ2-7, with 7 bases identical to TRBD2. This CDR3 spans 15 amino acids. Per germline, CDR1 MNHEY and CDR2 SVGAGI. V dropped 5 bases and J dropped 2; count of bases not matched to a gene: 9. CDR3 protein: CASSLMGGFPYEQYF. CDR3 bases: TGTGCCAGCAGTCTCATGGGGGGGTTCCCCTACGAGCAGTACTTC.

This clonotype was counted a few times. The chain combines TRBV2 with TRBJ2-2; D assignment may be TRBD1 or TRBD2 (5 bases each). CDR1 and CDR2 (germline): SNHLY, FYNNEI. With 2 bases removed from V and 13 bases from J, the gap between germline ends came to 23 bases. The CDR3 runs to 16 residues. CDR3 sequence (DNA): TGTGCCAGCAGTGAATTCTCCGGGACCTCCCTTGAGGTGCTGTTTTTT. This codes for CASSEFSGTSLEVLFF.

The V and J genes are TRBV5-1 and TRBJ2-1; D is ambiguous. This CDR3 has 13 amino acids. The V and J ends lost 7 bases and 0 bases respectively, with 8 bases between them. Germline V gene data show CDR1 as SGHRS and CDR2 as YFSETQ. CDR3 in amino acids: CASGSGSYNEQFF. The CDR3 nucleotides are TGCGCCAGCGGATCGGGCTCCTACAATGAGCAGTTCTTC.

The rearrangement uses TRBV29-1 and TRBJ2-1, with 8 bases lining up with TRBD1. J was trimmed by 6 bases and V by 0 bases; bases with no gene match: 13. CDR3 size: 17 residues. CDR1 and CDR2 (germline): SQVTM, ANQGSEA. The CDR3 loop reads CSVEDSVQTGVVNEQFF. As DNA, the CDR3 is TGCAGCGTTGAAGATTCAGTCCAGACAGGGGTAGTCAATGAGCAGTTCTTC.

The CDR3 loop is CASSFGGPAYNEQFF. The CDR3 DNA reads TGTGCCAGCAGTTTTGGGGGGCCTGCCTACAATGAGCAGTTCTTC. The chain uses TRBV6-6 and TRBJ2-1; D assignment may be TRBD1 or TRBD2 (6 bases each). V was clipped by 4 bases and J by 2 bases, with 12 bases between them. Germline V gene lookup returns CDR1 MNHNY and CDR2 SVGAGI (reference sequence). CDR3 length: 15 amino acids.

The V call is TRBV13, the J call TRBJ2-7; 10 positions agree with TRBD1. In germline, CDR1 is PRHDT, CDR2 FYEKMQ (reference sequence). The CDR3 extends over 18 amino acids. The trim removed 4 bases at V and 2 bases at J, leaving 14 bases unmatched. CDR3 amino acids: CASSSADLWTGGAYEQYF. The DNA for the CDR3 is TGTGCCAGCAGCTCAGCAGACCTCTGGACAGGGGGTGCCTACGAGCAGTACTTC.